This record looks at one TCR beta chain sequence and its context. The sample belongs to a study of control samples from healthy donors and cancer patients. Clones were read by immunoSEQ multiplex PCR, and TCRdb kept only the in-frame ones, dropping some. The sample lists around 94,000 clones; around 86% were seen once. V lost 9 bases and J lost 3, with 18 bases in between. The germline V gene encodes CDR1 WSHSY and CDR2 SAAADI. This CDR3 is 15 amino acids long. This sequence joins TRBV10-2 and TRBJ1-5, with D tentatively TRBD1 (5 bases). The clonotype was recovered from a woman in her forties or fifties in good health. Sequencing was carried out using blood. In nucleotides, the CDR3 is TGCGCCAGTGGGGCCCCGGACATGGACAATCAGCCCCAGCATTTT. It is translated as CASGAPDMDNQPQHF.